The rows below give T cell receptor beta chains drawn from one sample of a study of siplizumab effects on memory and regulatory T cells. Using immunoSEQ multiplex PCR, the repertoire was profiled, and TCRdb retains in-frame clones only, with some absent. The table has some 100,000 clones, roughly 93% seen once; the top ten hold 5.5% to 7.5%. Sequencing used CD8+ T cells sorted from blood. The origin of the receptors is a human donor in good health. Both conserved end residues are part of each CDR3. The order of the fields is J gene, V gene, D gene, clone size, CDR3 DNA, CDR3 protein. A D gene is named only where the DNA matches it firmly. The size field is filled for only some rows; it gives once, few, many or a size class.

J: TRBJ1-1; V: TRBV4-1; D: NA; size: NA; DNA: TGCGCCAGCAGCCAAGATCGTCGGGATATGAACACTGAAGCTTTCTTT; CDR3: CASSQDRRDMNTEAFF
J: TRBJ1-5; V: TRBV30; D: NA; size: NA; DNA: TGTGCCTGGAGTGAAGGGTATAGCAATCAGCCCCAGCATTTT; CDR3: CAWSEGYSNQPQHF
J: TRBJ2-1; V: TRBV7-3; D: NA; size: NA; DNA: TGTGCCAGCAGCTTATATGCTCGAGGGAACAATGAGCAGTTCTTC; CDR3: CASSLYARGNNEQFF
J: TRBJ1-6; V: TRBV14; D: NA; size: few; DNA: TGTGCCAGCAGCCGTCTGGGCTCCTATAATTCACCCCTCCACTTT; CDR3: CASSRLGSYNSPLHF
J: TRBJ1-1; V: TRBV5-5; D: NA; size: NA; DNA: TGTGCCAGCAGCCAGACAGGCATGAACACTGAAGCTTTCTTT; CDR3: CASSQTGMNTEAFF
J: TRBJ1-5; V: TRBV15; D: NA; size: NA; DNA: TGTGCCACCAGCAGAGTTGGGCCAGGCTATAGCAATCAGCCCCAGCATTTT; CDR3: CATSRVGPGYSNQPQHF
J: TRBJ2-3; V: TRBV2; D: NA; size: NA; DNA: TGTGCCAGCACCGGATTAAGCACAGATACGCAGTATTTT; CDR3: CASTGLSTDTQYF
J: TRBJ2-2; V: TRBV28; D: NA; size: NA; DNA: TGTGCCAGCAGTTGGGGTACCGGGGAGCTGTTTTTT; CDR3: CASSWGTGELFF
J: TRBJ1-5; V: TRBV4-2; D: NA; size: NA; DNA: TGTGCCAGCAGCCAACTGCAGGATAGCAATCAGCCCCAGCATTTT; CDR3: CASSQLQDSNQPQHF
J: TRBJ2-5; V: TRBV7-9; D: NA; size: NA; DNA: TGTGCCAGCAGCTCGGGACTTGTAGAGACCCAGTACTTC; CDR3: CASSSGLVETQYF
J: TRBJ1-1; V: TRBV29-1; D: NA; size: NA; DNA: TGCAGCGTTGTGGAGAACACTGAAGCTTTCTTT; CDR3: CSVVENTEAFF
J: TRBJ2-1; V: TRBV9; D: NA; size: NA; DNA: TGTGCCAGCAGCGTAGATGGGGCAGGGACCTACAATGAGCAGTTCTTC; CDR3: CASSVDGAGTYNEQFF
J: TRBJ2-5; V: TRBV4-1; D: NA; size: NA; DNA: TGCGCCAGCAGCCAAGCCCACCAGGGGTTTCAAGAGACCCAGTACTTC; CDR3: CASSQAHQGFQETQYF
J: TRBJ1-5; V: TRBV21-1; D: NA; size: NA; DNA: TGTGCCAGCAGCTTACGGACAGGGCCTGGGGGTCAGCCCCAGCATTTT; CDR3: CASSLRTGPGGQPQHF
J: TRBJ2-5; V: TRBV23-1; D: TRBD2; size: NA; DNA: TGCGCCAGCAGTCCATTTGGTAGCGGGGCCCAAGAGACCCAGTACTTC; CDR3: CASSPFGSGAQETQYF
J: TRBJ2-7; V: TRBV23-1; D: NA; size: NA; DNA: TGCGCCACTTCGGACCGGGAGAGCTCCTACGAGCAGTACTTC; CDR3: CATSDRESSYEQYF
J: TRBJ1-4; V: TRBV4-1; D: NA; size: NA; DNA: TGCGCCAGCAGCCACTTTTCACAGGGCGCAACTAATGAAAAACTGTTTTTT; CDR3: CASSHFSQGATNEKLFF
J: TRBJ2-1; V: TRBV27; D: TRBD2; size: NA; DNA: TGTGCCAGCAGTCCGCGGGGGAAGAGCTCCTACAATGAGCAGTTCTTC; CDR3: CASSPRGKSSYNEQFF
J: TRBJ2-7; V: TRBV15; D: TRBD2; size: NA; DNA: TGTGCCACCAGCTGGACTAGCGGGGGAACCTACGAGCAGTACTTC; CDR3: CATSWTSGGTYEQYF
J: TRBJ2-1; V: TRBV30; D: TRBD2; size: once; DNA: TGTGCCGGGGGACTAGCGGGAGACAATGAGCAGTTCTTC; CDR3: CAGGLAGDNEQFF
J: TRBJ2-1; V: TRBV6-5; D: TRBD2; size: once; DNA: TGTGCCAGCAGTTACTCGGGCGGGAGTGGCAATGAGCAGTTCTTC; CDR3: CASSYSGGSGNEQFF
J: TRBJ2-7; V: TRBV7-3; D: NA; size: NA; DNA: TGTGCCAGCAGCTTCGACGGTAACTCCTACGAGCAGTACTTC; CDR3: CASSFDGNSYEQYF
J: TRBJ1-2; V: TRBV7-9; D: NA; size: NA; DNA: TGTGCCAGCAGCCCCGGCGAGGATAACTATGGCTACACCTTC; CDR3: CASSPGEDNYGYTF
J: TRBJ2-7; V: TRBV27; D: TRBD2; size: NA; DNA: TGTGCCAGCAGTTTATCTGCGGGAGGACCCGAGCAGTACTTC; CDR3: CASSLSAGGPEQYF
J: TRBJ2-1; V: TRBV6-5; D: NA; size: NA; DNA: TGTGCCAGCAGTTACCCGAATAGGTTCAATGAGCAGTTCTTC; CDR3: CASSYPNRFNEQFF
J: TRBJ2-1; V: TRBV6-9; D: NA; size: NA; DNA: TGTGCCAGCAGTTACTCTGGGCAAAACAATGAGCAGTTCTTC; CDR3: CASSYSGQNNEQFF
J: TRBJ2-7; V: TRBV2; D: NA; size: NA; DNA: TGTGCCAGCAGTCCCTACCGGGACGGCGCCTACGAGCAGTACTTC; CDR3: CASSPYRDGAYEQYF
J: TRBJ2-5; V: TRBV11-3; D: NA; size: once; DNA: TGTGCCAGCAGCGTACAGGGTTTTCGGCAGACCCAGTACTTC; CDR3: CASSVQGFRQTQYF
J: TRBJ2-7; V: TRBV27; D: TRBD1; size: NA; DNA: TGTGCCAGCAGTCCGTACGACAGGGACACCAACGAGCAGTACTTC; CDR3: CASSPYDRDTNEQYF
J: TRBJ2-2; V: TRBV11-2; D: NA; size: once; DNA: TGTGCCAGCAGCTTAGCCTTTTGGTACAGCACCGGGGAGCTGTTTTTT; CDR3: CASSLAFWYSTGELFF
J: TRBJ2-7; V: TRBV5-8; D: TRBD2; size: NA; DNA: TGTGCCAGCAGCTTAAGCGGGGGGGCCCTGGACGAGCAGTACTTC; CDR3: CASSLSGGALDEQYF
J: TRBJ1-6; V: TRBV4-2; D: TRBD1; size: NA; DNA: TGTGCCAGCAGCCCGACAGGGGACGGGTCACCCCTCCACTTT; CDR3: CASSPTGDGSPLHF
J: TRBJ1-1; V: TRBV27; D: TRBD1; size: few; DNA: TGTGCCAGCAGTTTAGTAGGTTGGGACAGCATGAACACTGAAGCTTTCTTT; CDR3: CASSLVGWDSMNTEAFF
J: TRBJ2-1; V: TRBV6-4; D: NA; size: NA; DNA: TGTGCCAGCAGTGACTCCATAGATTCCTACAATGAGCAGTTCTTC; CDR3: CASSDSIDSYNEQFF
J: TRBJ1-2; V: TRBV7-2; D: NA; size: NA; DNA: TGTGCCAGCAGCTCGGGGGGATTTTTAATTTCAGGGACCTTC; CDR3: CASSSGGFLISGTF
J: TRBJ2-7; V: TRBV11-2; D: NA; size: NA; DNA: TGTGCCAGCAGCTTAGAGGCGTTTGCCGAGCAGTACTTC; CDR3: CASSLEAFAEQYF
J: TRBJ2-3; V: TRBV6-5; D: NA; size: NA; DNA: TGTGCCAGCAGTTACCTCGAGGGGGTAACAACAGATACGCAGTATTTT; CDR3: CASSYLEGVTTDTQYF
J: TRBJ1-1; V: TRBV6-1; D: NA; size: NA; DNA: TGTGCCAGCAGAAGGGGGTCGGCCACTGAAGCTTTCTTT; CDR3: CASRRGSATEAFF
J: TRBJ2-1; V: TRBV10-3; D: TRBD2; size: NA; DNA: TGTGCCACCGCGACTAGCGGCTCCTACAATGAGCAGTTCTTC; CDR3: CATATSGSYNEQFF
J: TRBJ2-7; V: TRBV15; D: TRBD2; size: once; DNA: TGTGCCACCAGCGTCGGGACTAGCGGGATAGGCGAGCAGTACTTC; CDR3: CATSVGTSGIGEQYF
J: TRBJ2-7; V: TRBV2; D: TRBD2; size: NA; DNA: TGTGCCAGCAGTGATAGTGAGGCTAGCGGGGGCCCCTACGAGCAGTACTTC; CDR3: CASSDSEASGGPYEQYF